This TCR beta chain was identified in a study of blood T cell repertoires in COVID-19. Study overall: Collection of acute and convalescent COVID-19 samples took place in the United States, Italy and Spain. In each case, the material was cDNA or gDNA derived from T cells, B-cell-depleted T cells, or PBMCs.

The protocol was immunoSEQ multiplex PCR, while the TCRdb copy is restricted to in-frame clones and leaves out a portion. The sample includes around 110,000 clones, 90% of them seen just once. The length of the CDR3 is 15 residues. The V gene lost 1 base and the J gene lost 4 bases, with 14 bases spanning the gap. From germline, CDR1 is LNHDA and CDR2 SQIVND (reference sequence). This TCR came from a human donor with active COVID-19. The donor label of this sample is uncertain. Sequenced sample: peripheral blood. The V call is TRBV19, the J call TRBJ2-7; D is possibly TRBD2 (6 bases). The CDR3 nucleotides read TGTGCCAGTAGTATAGCCGTGACTAGTCAATACGAGCAGTACTTC. Protein product: CASSIAVTSQYEQYF.